This T cell receptor beta chain was captured by sequencing in a study of beta chain features in type 1 diabetes. Study-wide background: All of the samples together had roughly 110 million sorted cells examined.

V gave up 3 bases and J gave up 9 bases, with 6 bases separating them. Germline V CDR1 and CDR2: SQVTM, ANQGSEA. This CDR3 has 10 amino acids. This clone was observed a few times. What it recognizes is unknown. General study results and limits: Shortening of TCRB CDR3s, moderate but significant, appeared in all four CD4+ subsets of Type 1 diabetes patients. VDJ junctions sequenced from type 1 diabetes patients showed fewer insertions and more deletions.

What was sequenced were expressed TCRB transcripts, since all of the isolated RNA had been reverse transcribed. Assay used: immunoSEQ multiplex PCR; TCRdb lists only in-frame clones, some missing. The repertoire holds 300,000 to 350,000 clones, with roughly 13% as singletons. Sequencing was carried out using naive CD4+ T cells from blood. The rearrangement links TRBV29-1 to TRBJ2-1; D call uncertain. The source is a young woman with type 1 diabetes. CDR3 sequence (DNA): TGCAGCGTTGACAGAAGTGAGCAGTTCTTC. Its protein is CSVDRSEQFF.